Listed here is a single T cell receptor (beta chain). Its matching antigen is unknown. Germline V gene data show CDR1 as SGHDN and CDR2 as FVKESK. The CDR3 is 12 amino acids. With 5 bases removed from V and 2 bases from J, the gap between germline ends came to 7 bases. These data come from a study of shared clonotypes between healthy human individuals. Study-level results: Generation probability values for non-shared clonotypes were lower than those for clonotypes shared by all four donors.

Authors' methods: Junction-only immunoSEQ data arrived without quality scores, meaning filtering differed. The assay was immunoSEQ multiplex PCR, and TCRdb's table has in-frame clones only and misses some. V, J and clone size derive from that table, while D and trimming were established from the DNA sequence. The sample has fewer than 2.5 million clones; 93% are singletons. The origin of this receptor is a young man in good health. Some clones in this sample may be carry-over from other donors' samples. This chain connects TRBV14 to TRBJ2-7; tentatively, D is TRBD1 (6 bases). Specimen: naive CD4+ T cells from PBMCs. Subset of the sample: CD45RA+ positively selected. The CDR3 spells CASSWGPYEQYF. The CDR3 bases are TGTGCCAGCAGCTGGGGGCCCTACGAGCAGTACTTC.